This entry lists 9 T cell receptor beta chains sequenced from one sample in a study of PD-1 blockade in classical Hodgkin lymphoma. Sequencing was performed with immunoSEQ multiplex PCR; in TCRdb, only in-frame clones are kept and a portion is missing. Here the sample spans 15,000 to 20,000 clones, 79% being singletons. Every patient relapsed after autologous stem cell transplantation, and brentuximab vedotin exposure varied. Sequenced here: peripheral blood mononuclear cells (PBMCs), sampled before the second cycle of nivolumab. The receptor set was obtained from a human donor with classical Hodgkin lymphoma.

The chain carries TRBV28 and TRBJ2-7; no definite D call. CDR3 size: 11 residues. Germline assignment: CDR1 MDHEN and CDR2 SYDVKM. Trimming pared 6 bases from V and 9 bases from J, leaving 12 bases between. The CDR3 region is CASRSPTWQYF. In DNA form, the CDR3 reads TGTGCCAGCAGGTCCCCTACATGGCAGTACTTC.

The V call is TRBV11-2, the J call TRBJ1-6, with a weak D call TRBD1 (6 bases). This CDR3 is built from 16 residues. CDR1 is SGHAT, CDR2 FQNNGV, per germline. The V and J ends lost 6 bases and 0 bases respectively, with 12 bases between them. This chain's CDR3 is CASSSGQSSYNSPLHF. The CDR3 DNA is TGTGCCAGCAGTTCCGGACAGTCCTCCTATAATTCACCCCTCCACTTT.

The chain employs TRBV5-1 and TRBJ2-2; D is perhaps TRBD1 or TRBD2 (5 bases each). The germline V gene encodes CDR1 SGHRS and CDR2 YFSETQ. The CDR3 consists of 17 residues. V lost 0 bases to trimming and J lost 6 bases, with 18 bases between them. The CDR3 coding sequence is TGCGCCAGCAGCTTGGGCCCGGGACCCGGGCCGGCCGGGGAGCTGTTTTTT. As protein: CASSLGPGPGPAGELFF.

The rearrangement joins TRBV9 to TRBJ2-3; no firm D call. CDR1 and CDR2 from the germline V gene are SGDLS and YYNGEE. Trimming took 3 bases from V and 1 from J, leaving 12 bases between them. The CDR3 contains 15 residues. DNA of the CDR3: TGTGCCAGCAGCGCTTCGGCGAGACGCACAGATACGCAGTATTTT. Its protein product is CASSASARRTDTQYF.

The chain joins TRBV19 to TRBJ2-1; D may be TRBD1 or TRBD2 (5 bases each). The length of the CDR3 is 16 residues. Germline loops: CDR1 LNHDA, CDR2 SQIVND (reference sequence). V lost 0 bases and J 5 bases, leaving 14 bases between the germline ends. CDR3 region: CASSIDGTGSHNEQFF. CDR3 nucleotide sequence: TGTGCCAGTAGTATAGATGGGACGGGAAGTCACAATGAGCAGTTCTTC.

J is TRBJ2-3 and V is TRBV19; D is perhaps TRBD2 (7 bases). V gave up 6 bases and J gave up 2 bases, with 27 bases separating them. CDR3 size: 19 residues. Germline CDR1 reads LNHDA; CDR2 reads SQIVND (reference sequence). The CDR3 region is CASSLSLGGGHSFTDTQYF. The CDR3 DNA reads as TGTGCCAGTAGCCTCTCCTTGGGGGGGGGCCATTCGTTCACAGATACGCAGTATTTT.

The V call is TRBV6-4, the J call TRBJ2-2; D perhaps matches TRBD2 (5 bases). The CDR3 sequence is 14 residues long. Germline loops: CDR1 MRHNA, CDR2 SNTAGT. V was pared by 0 bases and J by 3 bases, with 5 bases between. CDR3 amino acids: CASSDSRDTGELFF. In DNA form, the CDR3 reads TGTGCCAGCAGTGACTCGAGGGACACCGGGGAGCTGTTTTTT.

This clone has more than one count but fewer than ten. The V gene is TRBV11-2, the J gene TRBJ2-3; 7 bases fit TRBD1. Germline CDR1 and CDR2: SGHAT and FQNNGV. This CDR3 contains 17 residues. V shed 2 bases, J shed 0 bases, and the junction held 8 bases outside the gene matches. The DNA of the CDR3 is TGTGCCAGCAGCTTAATCGAGGGGGCCTCTAGCACAGATACGCAGTATTTT. This encodes CASSLIEGASSTDTQYF.

The V and J genes are TRBV28 and TRBJ2-1, with 11 nucleotides matching TRBD2. V lost 7 bases and J lost 9; bases outside the gene matches: 8. Germline CDR1 is MDHEN and CDR2 is SYDVKM. The CDR3 runs 14 residues. In DNA form, the CDR3 reads TGTGCCAGCACCCCGGGTCTAGCGGGAGGTGAGCAGTTCTTC. Translation: CASTPGLAGGEQFF. Combining the CDR3 with reference TRBV28 and TRBJ2-1 gives the whole variable domain DVKVTQSSRYLVKRTGEKVFLECVQDMDHENMFWYRQDPGLGLRLIYFSYDVKMKEKGDIPEGYSVSREKKERFSLILESASTNQTSMYLCASTPGLAGGEQFFGPGTRLTVL.